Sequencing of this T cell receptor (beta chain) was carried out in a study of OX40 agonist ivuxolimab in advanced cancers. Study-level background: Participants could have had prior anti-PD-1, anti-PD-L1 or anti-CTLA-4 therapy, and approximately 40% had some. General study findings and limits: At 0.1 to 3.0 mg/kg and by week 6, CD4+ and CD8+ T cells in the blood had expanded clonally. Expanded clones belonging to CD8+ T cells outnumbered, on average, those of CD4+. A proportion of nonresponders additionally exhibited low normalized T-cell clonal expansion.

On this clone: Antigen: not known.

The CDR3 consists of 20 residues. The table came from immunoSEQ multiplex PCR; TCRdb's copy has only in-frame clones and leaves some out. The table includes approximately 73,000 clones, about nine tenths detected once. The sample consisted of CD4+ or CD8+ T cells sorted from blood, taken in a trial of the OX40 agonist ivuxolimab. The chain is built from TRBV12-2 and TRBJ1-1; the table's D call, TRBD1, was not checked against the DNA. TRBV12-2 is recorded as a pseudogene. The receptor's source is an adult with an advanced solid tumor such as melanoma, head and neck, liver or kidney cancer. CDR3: CASRLAIRLGHLPPNTEAFF. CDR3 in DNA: TGTGCAAGTCGCTTAGCGATAAGATTGGGACACTTACCCCCGAACACTGAAGCTTTCTTT.